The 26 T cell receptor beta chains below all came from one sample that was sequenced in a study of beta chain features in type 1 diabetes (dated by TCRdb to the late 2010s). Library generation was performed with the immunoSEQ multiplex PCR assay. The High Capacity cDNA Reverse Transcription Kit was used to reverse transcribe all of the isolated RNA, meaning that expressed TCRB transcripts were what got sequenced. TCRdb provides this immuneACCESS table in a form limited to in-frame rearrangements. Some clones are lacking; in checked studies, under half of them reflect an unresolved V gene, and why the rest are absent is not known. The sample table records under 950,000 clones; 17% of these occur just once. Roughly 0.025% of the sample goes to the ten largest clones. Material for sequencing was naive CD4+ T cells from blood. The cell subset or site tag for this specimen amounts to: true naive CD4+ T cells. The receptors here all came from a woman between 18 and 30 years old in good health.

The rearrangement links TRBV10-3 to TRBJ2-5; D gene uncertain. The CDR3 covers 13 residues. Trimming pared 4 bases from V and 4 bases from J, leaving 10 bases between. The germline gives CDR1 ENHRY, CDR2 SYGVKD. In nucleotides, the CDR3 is TGTGCCATCAGTGGACACAAAGGAGAGACCCAGTACTTC. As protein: CAISGHKGETQYF.

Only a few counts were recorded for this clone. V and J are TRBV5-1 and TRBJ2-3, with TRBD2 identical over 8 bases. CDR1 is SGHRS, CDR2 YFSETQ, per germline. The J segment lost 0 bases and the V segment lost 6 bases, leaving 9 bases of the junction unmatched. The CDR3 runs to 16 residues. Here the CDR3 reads CASTVSPGGSTDTQYF. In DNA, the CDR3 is TGCGCCAGCACCGTTTCCCCGGGAGGGAGCACAGATACGCAGTATTTT. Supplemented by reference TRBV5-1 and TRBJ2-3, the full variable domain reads KAGVTQTPRYLIKTRGQQVTLSCSPISGHRSVSWYQQTPGQGLQFLFEYFSETQRNKGNFPGRFSGRQFSNSRSEMNVSTLELGDSALYLCASTVSPGGSTDTQYFGPGTRLTVL.

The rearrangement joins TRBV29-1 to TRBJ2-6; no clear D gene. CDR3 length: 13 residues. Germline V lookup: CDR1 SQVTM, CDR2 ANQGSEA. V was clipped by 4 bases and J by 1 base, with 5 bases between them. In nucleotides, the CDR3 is TGCAGCGTTGCTGTGTCTGGGGCCAACGTCCTGACTTTC. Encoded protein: CSVAVSGANVLTF.

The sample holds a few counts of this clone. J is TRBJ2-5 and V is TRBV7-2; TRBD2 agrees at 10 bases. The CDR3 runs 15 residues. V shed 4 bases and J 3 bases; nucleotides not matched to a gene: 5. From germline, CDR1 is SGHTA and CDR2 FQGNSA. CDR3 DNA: TGTGCCAGCAGCTCCCTCGGACTAGCGGAAGAGACCCAGTACTTC. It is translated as CASSSLGLAEETQYF.

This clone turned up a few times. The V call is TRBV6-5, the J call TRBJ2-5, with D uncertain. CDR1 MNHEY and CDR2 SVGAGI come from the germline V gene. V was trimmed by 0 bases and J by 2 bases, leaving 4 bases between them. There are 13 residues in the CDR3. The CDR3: CASSYSQQETQYF. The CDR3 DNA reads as TGTGCCAGCAGTTACTCGCAGCAAGAGACCCAGTACTTC.

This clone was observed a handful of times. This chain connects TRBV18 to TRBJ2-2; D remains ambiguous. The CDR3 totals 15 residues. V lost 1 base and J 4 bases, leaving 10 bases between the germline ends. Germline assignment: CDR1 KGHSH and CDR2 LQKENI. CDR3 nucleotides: TGTGCCAGCTCACCACGCAGCCCCTCCACCGGGGAGCTGTTTTTT. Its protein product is CASSPRSPSTGELFF.

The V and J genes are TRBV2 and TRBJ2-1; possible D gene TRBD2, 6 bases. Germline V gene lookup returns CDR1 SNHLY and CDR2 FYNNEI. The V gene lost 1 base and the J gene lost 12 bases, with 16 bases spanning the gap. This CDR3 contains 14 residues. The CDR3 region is CASSEGWDSVRQFF. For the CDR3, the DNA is TGTGCCAGCAGTGAAGGCTGGGACTCGGTCCGGCAGTTCTTC.

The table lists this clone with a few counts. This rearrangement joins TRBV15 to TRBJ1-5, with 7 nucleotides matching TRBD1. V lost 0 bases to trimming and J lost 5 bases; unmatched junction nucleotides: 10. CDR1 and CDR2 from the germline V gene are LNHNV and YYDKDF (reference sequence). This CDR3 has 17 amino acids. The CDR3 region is CATSRDLRTGLDQPQHF. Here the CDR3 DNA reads TGTGCCACCAGCAGAGACCTCCGGACAGGCCTAGATCAGCCCCAGCATTTT.

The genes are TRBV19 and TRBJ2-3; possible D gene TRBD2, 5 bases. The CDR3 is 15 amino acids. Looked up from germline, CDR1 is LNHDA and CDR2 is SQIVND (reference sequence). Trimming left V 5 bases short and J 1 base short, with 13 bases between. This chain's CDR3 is CASSPAGRGTDTQYF. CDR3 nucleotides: TGTGCCAGTAGTCCGGCGGGCCGGGGCACAGATACGCAGTATTTT.

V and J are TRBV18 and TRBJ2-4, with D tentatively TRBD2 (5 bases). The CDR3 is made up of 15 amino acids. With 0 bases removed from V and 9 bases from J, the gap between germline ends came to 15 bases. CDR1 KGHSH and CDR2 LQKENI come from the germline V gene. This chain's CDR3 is CASSPPSEGYGIQYF. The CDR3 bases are TGTGCCAGCTCACCACCTAGCGAGGGCTACGGCATTCAGTACTTC.

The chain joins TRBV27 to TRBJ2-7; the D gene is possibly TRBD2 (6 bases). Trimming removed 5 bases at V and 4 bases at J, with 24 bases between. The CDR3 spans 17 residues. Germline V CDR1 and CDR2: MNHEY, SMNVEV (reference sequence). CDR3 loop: CASSPRAAGGGVYEQYF. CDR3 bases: TGTGCCAGCAGTCCCCGAGCGGCCGGGGGAGGAGTGTACGAGCAGTACTTC.

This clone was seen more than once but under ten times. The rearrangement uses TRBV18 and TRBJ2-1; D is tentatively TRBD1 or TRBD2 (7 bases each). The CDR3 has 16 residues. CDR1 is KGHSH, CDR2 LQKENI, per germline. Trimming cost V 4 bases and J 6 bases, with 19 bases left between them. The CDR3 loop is CASSLRPGRGGNEQFF. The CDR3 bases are TGTGCCAGCTCACTAAGACCGGGCAGGGGGGGCAATGAGCAGTTCTTC.

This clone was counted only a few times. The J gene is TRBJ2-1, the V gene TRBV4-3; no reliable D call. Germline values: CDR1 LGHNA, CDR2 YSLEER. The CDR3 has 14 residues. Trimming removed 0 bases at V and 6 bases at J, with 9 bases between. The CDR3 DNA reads TGCGCCAGCAGCCAAGATAATTACGTCAATGAGCAGTTCTTC. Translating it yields CASSQDNYVNEQFF.

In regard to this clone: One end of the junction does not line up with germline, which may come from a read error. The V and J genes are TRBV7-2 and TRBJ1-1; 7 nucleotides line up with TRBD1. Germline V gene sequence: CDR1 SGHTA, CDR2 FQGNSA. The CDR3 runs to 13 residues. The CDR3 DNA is TGTGCCAGCAGCTTAGCGGGACAGACCAGGAACCGCTTT. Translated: CASSLAGQTRNRF.

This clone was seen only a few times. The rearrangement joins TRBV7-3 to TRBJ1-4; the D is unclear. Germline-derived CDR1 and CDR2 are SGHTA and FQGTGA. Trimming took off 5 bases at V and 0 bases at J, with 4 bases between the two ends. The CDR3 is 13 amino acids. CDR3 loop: CASSRATNEKLFF. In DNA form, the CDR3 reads TGTGCCAGCAGCCGGGCAACTAATGAAAAACTGTTTTTT.

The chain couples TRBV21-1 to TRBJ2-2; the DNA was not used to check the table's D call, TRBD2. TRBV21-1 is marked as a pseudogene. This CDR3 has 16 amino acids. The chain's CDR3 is CASSKERGPYTGELFF. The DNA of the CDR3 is TGTGCCAGCAGCAAAGAGCGGGGGCCCTACACCGGGGAGCTGTTTTTT.

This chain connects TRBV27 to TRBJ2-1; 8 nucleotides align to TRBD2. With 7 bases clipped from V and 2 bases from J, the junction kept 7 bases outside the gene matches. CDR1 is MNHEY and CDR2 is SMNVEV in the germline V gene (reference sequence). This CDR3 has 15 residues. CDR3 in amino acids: CASISTGLAYNEQFF. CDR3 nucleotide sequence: TGTGCCAGCATTTCGACGGGACTAGCCTACAATGAGCAGTTCTTC.

The CDR3 DNA sequence: TGTGCCAGCTCGCTGGACAGGCCGAACACCGGGGAGCTGTTTTTT. This gives the protein CASSLDRPNTGELFF. The chain employs TRBV18 and TRBJ2-2; TRBD1 aligns across 7 bases. Looked up from germline, CDR1 is KGHSH and CDR2 is LQKENI. The CDR3 totals 15 residues. V lost 6 bases and J lost 0; bases outside the gene matches: 4.

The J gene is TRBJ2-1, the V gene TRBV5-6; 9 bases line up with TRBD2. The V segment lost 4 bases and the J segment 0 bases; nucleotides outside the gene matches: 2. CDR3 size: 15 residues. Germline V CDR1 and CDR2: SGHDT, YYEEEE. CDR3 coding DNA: TGTGCCAGCAGCCAGGGACTAGCCTCCTACAATGAGCAGTTCTTC. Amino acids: CASSQGLASYNEQFF.

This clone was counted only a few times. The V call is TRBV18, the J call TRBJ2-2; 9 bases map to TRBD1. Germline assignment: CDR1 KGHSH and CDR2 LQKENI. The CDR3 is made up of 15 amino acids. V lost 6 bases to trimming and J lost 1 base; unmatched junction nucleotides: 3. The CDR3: CASSMGQGNTGELFF. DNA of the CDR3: TGTGCCAGCTCGATGGGACAGGGGAACACCGGGGAGCTGTTTTTT.

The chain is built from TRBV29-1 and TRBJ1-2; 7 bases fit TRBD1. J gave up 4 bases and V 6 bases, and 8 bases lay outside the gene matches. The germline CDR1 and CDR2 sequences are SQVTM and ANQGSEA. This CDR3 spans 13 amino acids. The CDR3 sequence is CSVNRGGTYGYTF. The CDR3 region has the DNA TGCAGCGTAAACAGGGGAGGGACCTATGGCTACACCTTC.

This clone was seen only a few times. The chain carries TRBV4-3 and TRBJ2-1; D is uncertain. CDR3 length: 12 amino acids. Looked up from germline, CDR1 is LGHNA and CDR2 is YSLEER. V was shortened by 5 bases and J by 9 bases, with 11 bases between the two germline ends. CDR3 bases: TGCGCCAGCAGCTACCTTGGCGGTGAGCAGTTCTTC. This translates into CASSYLGGEQFF.

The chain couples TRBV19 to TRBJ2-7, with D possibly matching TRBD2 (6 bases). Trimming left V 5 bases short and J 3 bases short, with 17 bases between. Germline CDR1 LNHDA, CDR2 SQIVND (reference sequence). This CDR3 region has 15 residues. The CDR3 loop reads CASSVTSFILYEQYF. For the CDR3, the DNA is TGTGCCAGTAGTGTGACTAGTTTCATCCTCTACGAGCAGTACTTC.

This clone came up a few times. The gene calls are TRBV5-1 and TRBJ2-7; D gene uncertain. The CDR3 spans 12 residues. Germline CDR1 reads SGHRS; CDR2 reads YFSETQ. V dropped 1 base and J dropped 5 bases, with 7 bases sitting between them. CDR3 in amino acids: CASSLPADEQYF. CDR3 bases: TGCGCCAGCAGCTTGCCAGCAGACGAGCAGTACTTC.

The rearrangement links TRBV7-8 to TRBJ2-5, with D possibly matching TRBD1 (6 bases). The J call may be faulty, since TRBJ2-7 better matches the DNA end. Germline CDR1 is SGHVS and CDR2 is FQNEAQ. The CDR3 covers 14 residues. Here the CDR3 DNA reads TGTGCCAGCAGCTTTCGTGGCAGGGGTTACGAGCAGTACTTC. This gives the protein CASSFRGRGYEQYF.

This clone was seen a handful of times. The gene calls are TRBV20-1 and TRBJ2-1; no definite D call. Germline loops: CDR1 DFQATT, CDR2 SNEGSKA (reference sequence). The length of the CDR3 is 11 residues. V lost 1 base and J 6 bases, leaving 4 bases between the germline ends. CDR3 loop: CSARVVNEQFF. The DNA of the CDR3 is TGCAGTGCTAGAGTAGTCAATGAGCAGTTCTTC.